Below are 21 T cell receptor beta chains sequenced from a single sample in a study of shared clonotypes between healthy human individuals. The method was immunoSEQ multiplex PCR; TCRdb's version includes in-frame clones alone and lacks a portion of them. The profile covers hundreds of thousands of clones, with about 74% appearing a single time and less than 2% taken by the ten largest. Sequencing was performed on memory CD4+ T cells sorted from blood. Subset defined: CD45RA-negative fraction. Source of these receptors: a woman aged 30 to 39 in good health.

This rearrangement joins TRBV6-1 to TRBJ2-2; tentatively, D is TRBD2 (6 bases). This CDR3 is 14 amino acids long. Germline lookup yields CDR1 MNHNS and CDR2 SASEGT. The CDR3 DNA reads as TGTTCCCCGCGCGGGGAGCTGAACACCGGGGAGCTGTTTTTT. Amino acid sequence: CSPRGELNTGELFF.

The V and J genes are TRBV10-1 and TRBJ2-1, with 8 bases lining up with TRBD1. The CDR3 length is 14 residues. The trim removed 2 bases at V and 9 bases at J, leaving 6 bases unmatched. CDR1 is WNHNN, CDR2 SYGVQD, per germline (reference sequence). This chain's CDR3 is CASSEGQGWGEQFF. In DNA, the CDR3 is TGCGCCAGCAGTGAGGGACAGGGTTGGGGTGAGCAGTTCTTC.

This chain joins TRBV4-2 and TRBJ2-7; 11 positions match TRBD2. The trim removed 5 bases at V and 2 bases at J, leaving 5 bases unmatched. The CDR3 has 15 residues. CDR1 is LGHNA and CDR2 is YNFKEQ in the germline V gene. CDR3 amino acids: CASSLGTSGTYEQYF. The CDR3, as DNA: TGTGCCAGCAGCTTGGGGACTAGCGGAACCTACGAGCAGTACTTC.

The chain combines TRBV5-4 with TRBJ2-7; 9 bases align to TRBD2. The germline V gene encodes CDR1 SGHNT and CDR2 YYREEE (reference sequence). The ends lost 0 bases at V and 3 bases at J; junction bases unmatched: 4. This CDR3 has 15 residues. The CDR3 DNA follows: TGTGCCAGCAGCTTGGTTAGCGGGAGATTCTACGAGCAGTACTTC. Its translation: CASSLVSGRFYEQYF.

This chain connects TRBV19 to TRBJ1-5; D gene unclear. The germline gives CDR1 LNHDA, CDR2 SQIVND (reference sequence). Trimming left V 3 bases short and J 11 bases short, with 20 bases between. The CDR3 contains 15 residues. CDR3 sequence reads: CASSMSVADPGSQHF. As DNA, the CDR3 is TGTGCCAGTAGTATGTCTGTGGCGGATCCGGGGTCCCAGCATTTT.

This chain joins TRBV28 and TRBJ2-5; no reliable D call. Trimming stripped 5 bases from V and 4 bases from J, with 11 bases between. The V gene's germline CDR1 is MDHEN and CDR2 SYDVKM. There are 13 residues in the CDR3. This CDR3 reads CASSGSGAETQYF. In nucleotides, the CDR3 is TGTGCCAGCAGTGGCTCCGGCGCAGAGACCCAGTACTTC. The whole variable domain, filled in from reference TRBV28 and TRBJ2-5, reads DVKVTQSSRYLVKRTGEKVFLECVQDMDHENMFWYRQDPGLGLRLIYFSYDVKMKEKGDIPEGYSVSREKKERFSLILESASTNQTSMYLCASSGSGAETQYFGPGTRLLVL.

This clone has only a few counts. The genes are TRBV5-6 and TRBJ1-5; no firm D call. V lost 5 bases, J lost 4 bases, and 13 bases lay in between. The CDR3 has 14 amino acids. CDR1 and CDR2 from the germline V gene are SGHDT and YYEEEE. The CDR3 here is CASSDGQINQPQHF. The CDR3 nucleotides are TGTGCCAGCAGTGATGGGCAGATTAATCAGCCCCAGCATTTT.

V and J are TRBV7-9 and TRBJ1-4, with D perhaps matching TRBD1 (5 bases). CDR1 is SEHNR and CDR2 is FQNEAQ in the germline V gene (reference sequence). The CDR3 spans 14 residues. V was pared by 5 bases and J by 4 bases, with 11 bases between. The CDR3 DNA reads TGTGCCAGCAGCGTTAGGGACGGTAATGAAAAACTGTTTTTT. It encodes CASSVRDGNEKLFF. Full variable domain (missing parts from reference TRBV7-9 and TRBJ1-4): DTGVSQNPRHKITKRGQNVTFRCDPISEHNRLYWYRQTLGQGPEFLTYFQNEAQLEKSRLLSDRFSAERPKGSFSTLEIQRTEQGDSAMYLCASSVRDGNEKLFFGSGTQLSVL.

The rearrangement links TRBV29-1 to TRBJ1-5; D perhaps matches TRBD1 (6 bases). Trimming removed 6 bases from V and 5 bases from J, with 17 bases in between. Germline CDR1 SQVTM, CDR2 ANQGSEA. The CDR3 is 14 residues long. The CDR3 is CSVRGTSQDQPQHF. The CDR3 bases are TGCAGCGTCCGGGGGACAAGTCAAGATCAGCCCCAGCATTTT. Supplemented by reference TRBV29-1 and TRBJ1-5, the full variable domain reads SAVISQKPSRDICQRGTSLTIQCQVDSQVTMMFWYRQQPGQSLTLIATANQGSEATYESGFVIDKFPISRPNLTFSTLTVSNMSPEDSSIYLCSVRGTSQDQPQHFGDGTRLSIL.

The chain employs TRBV6-5 and TRBJ2-5; perhaps TRBD2 as D (6 bases). CDR3 length: 14 amino acids. Germline V gene lookup returns CDR1 MNHEY and CDR2 SVGAGI. Trimming stripped 0 bases from V and 10 bases from J, with 15 bases between. As DNA, the CDR3 is TGTGCCAGCAGTTACTCGGGGTCCCGGGGGAACCAGTACTTC. The encoded protein is CASSYSGSRGNQYF.

The gene calls are TRBV6-6 and TRBJ1-2; D gene ambiguous. Trimming stripped 0 bases from V and 2 bases from J, with 7 bases between. Germline CDR1 MNHNY, CDR2 SVGAGI (reference sequence). This CDR3 region has 14 residues. The CDR3 DNA reads as TGTGCCAGCAGTTACTCGCGCGACAACTATGGCTACACCTTC. Its translation: CASSYSRDNYGYTF.

The chain uses TRBV19 and TRBJ2-5; tentatively, D is TRBD2 (5 bases). Trimming removed 5 bases at V and 5 bases at J, with 12 bases between. Germline lookup yields CDR1 LNHDA and CDR2 SQIVND (reference sequence). CDR3 size: 13 residues. The chain's CDR3 is CASSGVGMETQYF. Here the CDR3 DNA reads TGTGCCAGTAGTGGGGTCGGGATGGAGACCCAGTACTTC.

V and J are TRBV6-6 and TRBJ2-1; tentatively, D is TRBD2 (5 bases). Trimming removed 6 bases from V and 5 bases from J, with 11 bases in between. In germline, CDR1 is MNHNY, CDR2 SVGAGI (reference sequence). CDR3 length equals 13 residues. As DNA, the CDR3 is TGTGCCAGCAGGGACTCCTACCACAATGAGCAGTTCTTC. Protein: CASRDSYHNEQFF.

The chain has TRBV6-1 and TRBJ2-3; 7 bases agree with TRBD1. Germline values: CDR1 MNHNS, CDR2 SASEGT. V shed 4 bases, J shed 6 bases, and the junction held 7 bases outside the gene matches. The CDR3 spans 14 residues. DNA of the CDR3: TGTGCCAGCAGTGTGGTCAGGGGGTGGGATACGCAGTATTTT. This codes for CASSVVRGWDTQYF.

V usage is TRBV5-1 and J usage is TRBJ2-5; 8 bases match TRBD2. The CDR3 covers 14 residues. From germline, CDR1 is SGHRS and CDR2 YFSETQ. V trimming: 4 bases; J trimming: 5 bases; junction bases outside the gene matches: 7. The CDR3, as DNA: TGCGCCAGCAGCGCGAGCGGGGGCAGGGAGACCCAGTACTTC. It codes for CASSASGGRETQYF.

This clone was picked up many times. V and J are TRBV19 and TRBJ1-2, with D uncertain. Trimming removed 7 bases from V and 8 bases from J, with 23 bases in between. The CDR3 spans 15 residues. Germline lookup yields CDR1 LNHDA and CDR2 SQIVND (reference sequence). CDR3 loop: CASKEASSGSQGYTF. In DNA, the CDR3 is TGTGCCAGTAAGGAGGCCAGCTCCGGTTCTCAAGGCTACACCTTC.

The gene calls are TRBV5-4 and TRBJ2-5; D not resolved. The germline gives CDR1 SGHNT, CDR2 YYREEE (reference sequence). The CDR3 totals 14 residues. Trimming removed 2 bases from V and 3 bases from J, with 11 bases in between. The CDR3 coding sequence is TGTGCCAGCAGCTTTTGGGTTCACAAAGAGACCCAGTACTTC. It encodes CASSFWVHKETQYF.

The chain combines TRBV6-5 with TRBJ1-2, with 7 bases that match TRBD1. The CDR3 length is 14 residues. Germline CDR1 reads MNHEY; CDR2 reads SVGAGI. V trimming: 7 bases; J trimming: 4 bases; junction bases outside the gene matches: 9. The CDR3 region is CASTPGGRTYGYTF. In DNA form, the CDR3 reads TGTGCCAGCACCCCAGGGGGGAGGACCTATGGCTACACCTTC.

V is TRBV28 and J is TRBJ1-2; D is unresolved. V lost 7 bases to trimming and J lost 3 bases, with 9 bases between them. Germline lookup yields CDR1 MDHEN and CDR2 SYDVKM. The CDR3 has 12 amino acids. In DNA, the CDR3 is TGTGCCAGCATGGGCGGATACTATGGCTACACCTTC. This sequence encodes CASMGGYYGYTF.

The V gene is TRBV7-8, the J gene TRBJ2-3, with D maybe TRBD1 (6 bases). CDR3 length: 15 amino acids. Trimming left V 1 base short and J 0 bases short, with 8 bases between. CDR1 and CDR2 from the germline V gene are SGHVS and FQNEAQ. The CDR3 region is CASSLVRGSTDTQYF. CDR3 in DNA: TGTGCCAGCAGCTTAGTAAGGGGGAGCACAGATACGCAGTATTTT.

This chain uses TRBV28 with TRBJ1-5, with D perhaps matching TRBD1 (5 bases). Trimming removed 6 bases at V and 0 bases at J, with 15 bases between. The CDR3 consists of 16 residues. Germline CDR1 and CDR2: MDHEN and SYDVKM. The CDR3 protein is CASSSPHRYSNQPQHF. In DNA form, the CDR3 reads TGTGCCAGCAGCTCCCCCCACAGGTATAGCAATCAGCCCCAGCATTTT.